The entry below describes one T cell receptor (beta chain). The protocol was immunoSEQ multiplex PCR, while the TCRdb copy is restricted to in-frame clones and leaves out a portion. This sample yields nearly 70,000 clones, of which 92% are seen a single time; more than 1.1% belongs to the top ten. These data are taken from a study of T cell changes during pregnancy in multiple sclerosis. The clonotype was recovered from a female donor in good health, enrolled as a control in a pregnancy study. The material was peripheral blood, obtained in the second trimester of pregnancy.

The CDR3 here is CASSRLGGREGLTYEQYF. The DNA for the CDR3 is TGTGCCAGCAGCCGCCTCGGCGGGCGGGAGGGCCTGACCTACGAGCAGTACTTC. The chain links TRBV7-8 to TRBJ2-7; the match to TRBD2 covers 9 bases. The CDR3 contains 18 residues. Germline V gene data show CDR1 as SGHVS and CDR2 as FQNEAQ. V dropped 5 bases and J dropped 2; count of bases not matched to a gene: 16.